This T cell receptor beta chain was obtained from a study of shared clonotypes between healthy human individuals. Study context: CD4 naive and CD4 memory each took three plates per donor, while CD8 naive took two and CD8 memory one.

Every immunoSEQ plate was one replicate of a subset's evenly spread DNA. Clones were read by immunoSEQ multiplex PCR, and TCRdb kept only the in-frame ones, dropping some. The sample holds around 700,000 clones, about 78% seen once. On this clone: Its specificity is not known.

The CDR3 spans 11 residues. CDR1 and CDR2 (germline): LNHDA, SQIVND (reference sequence). Trimming cost V 6 bases and J 6 bases, with 5 bases left between them. Study-level points and caveats: Across subsets, estimated richness was generally greater for naive than for memory populations. Only a few donors were included, so the genetic and exposure-history diversity represented was limited.

The sample comprised memory CD4+ T cells sorted from blood. Described subset: CD45RA-negative fraction. The chain links TRBV19 to TRBJ1-4; D is unresolved. The receptor was derived from a woman in her twenties or thirties in good health. The CDR3 sequence is CASRLHEKLFF. The CDR3, as DNA: TGTGCCAGTAGGCTACATGAAAAACTGTTTTTT.